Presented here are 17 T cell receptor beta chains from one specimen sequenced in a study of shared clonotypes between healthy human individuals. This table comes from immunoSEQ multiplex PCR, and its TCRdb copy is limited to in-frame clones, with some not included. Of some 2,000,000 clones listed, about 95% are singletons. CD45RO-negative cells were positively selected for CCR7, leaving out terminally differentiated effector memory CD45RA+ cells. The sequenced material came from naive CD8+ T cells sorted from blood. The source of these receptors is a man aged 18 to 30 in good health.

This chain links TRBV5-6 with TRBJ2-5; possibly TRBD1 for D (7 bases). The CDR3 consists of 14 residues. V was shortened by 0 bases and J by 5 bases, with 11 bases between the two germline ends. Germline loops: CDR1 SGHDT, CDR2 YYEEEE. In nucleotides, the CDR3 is TGTGCCAGCAGCTTGGTGACAGGGAGGGAGACCCAGTACTTC. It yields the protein CASSLVTGRETQYF.

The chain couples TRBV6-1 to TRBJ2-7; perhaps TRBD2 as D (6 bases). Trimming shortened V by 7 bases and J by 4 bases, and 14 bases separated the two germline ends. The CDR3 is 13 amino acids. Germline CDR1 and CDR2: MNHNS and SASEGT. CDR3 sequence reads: CASNSRGGYEQYF. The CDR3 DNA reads TGTGCCAGCAATAGTAGAGGAGGGTACGAGCAGTACTTC.

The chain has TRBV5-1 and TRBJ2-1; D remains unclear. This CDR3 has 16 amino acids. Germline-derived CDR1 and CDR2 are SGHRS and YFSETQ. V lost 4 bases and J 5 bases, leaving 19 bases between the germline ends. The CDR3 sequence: CASSLDLYRRDNEQFF. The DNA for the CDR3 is TGCGCCAGCAGCCTTGACCTCTACCGACGAGACAATGAGCAGTTCTTC.

CDR3 region: CASSTLGTSNVDEQFF. The DNA for the CDR3 is TGTGCCAGCAGCACACTCGGGACTTCAAACGTGGATGAGCAGTTCTTC. The rearrangement links TRBV7-2 to TRBJ2-1; a possible D gene is TRBD2 (6 bases). Germline V lookup: CDR1 SGHTA, CDR2 FQGNSA. V lost 5 bases and J 8 bases, leaving 22 bases between the germline ends. This CDR3 has 16 residues. The entire variable domain, with the rest obtained from reference TRBV7-2 and TRBJ2-1, is as follows: GAGVSQSPSNKVTEKGKDVELRCDPISGHTALYWYRQSLGQGLEFLIYFQGNSAPDKSGLPSDRFSAERTGGSVSTLTIQRTQQEDSAVYLCASSTLGTSNVDEQFFGPGTRLTVL.

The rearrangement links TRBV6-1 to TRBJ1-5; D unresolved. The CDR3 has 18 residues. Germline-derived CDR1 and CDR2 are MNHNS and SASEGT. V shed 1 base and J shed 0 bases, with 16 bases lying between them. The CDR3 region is CASSEVVGGVSSNQPQHF. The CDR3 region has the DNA TGTGCCAGCAGTGAAGTGGTTGGTGGGGTCTCTAGCAATCAGCCCCAGCATTTT.

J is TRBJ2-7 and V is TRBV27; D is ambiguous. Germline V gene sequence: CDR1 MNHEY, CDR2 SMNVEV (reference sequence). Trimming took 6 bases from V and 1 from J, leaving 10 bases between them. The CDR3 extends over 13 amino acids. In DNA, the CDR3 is TGTGCCAGCAGAACGCACGGGTCCTACGAGCAGTACTTC. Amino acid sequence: CASRTHGSYEQYF.

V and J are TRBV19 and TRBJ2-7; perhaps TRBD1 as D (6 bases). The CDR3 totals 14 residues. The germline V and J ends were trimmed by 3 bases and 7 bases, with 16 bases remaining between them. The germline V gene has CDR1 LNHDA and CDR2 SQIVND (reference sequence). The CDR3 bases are TGTGCCAGTAGTATCATCCCCGGGACATCAGAGCAGTACTTC. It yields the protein CASSIIPGTSEQYF.

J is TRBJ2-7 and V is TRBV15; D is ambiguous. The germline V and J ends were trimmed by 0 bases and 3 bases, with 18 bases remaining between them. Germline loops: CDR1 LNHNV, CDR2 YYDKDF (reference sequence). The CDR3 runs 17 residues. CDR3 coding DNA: TGTGCCACCAGCAGAGATAGTGTGGGGAAGAGAGTCTACGAGCAGTACTTC. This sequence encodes CATSRDSVGKRVYEQYF.

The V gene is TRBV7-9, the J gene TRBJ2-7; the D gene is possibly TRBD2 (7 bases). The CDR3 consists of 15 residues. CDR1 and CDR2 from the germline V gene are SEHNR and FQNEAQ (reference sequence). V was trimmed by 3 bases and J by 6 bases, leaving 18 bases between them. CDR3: CASSFLSTGGSEQYF. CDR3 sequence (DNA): TGTGCCAGCAGCTTTCTGTCGACGGGGGGCAGCGAGCAGTACTTC.

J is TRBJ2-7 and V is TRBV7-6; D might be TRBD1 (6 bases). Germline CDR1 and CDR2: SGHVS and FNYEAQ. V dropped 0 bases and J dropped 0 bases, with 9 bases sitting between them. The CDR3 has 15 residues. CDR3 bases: TGTGCCAGCAGCTTAGCCGGGACACCCTCCTACGAGCAGTACTTC. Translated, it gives CASSLAGTPSYEQYF.

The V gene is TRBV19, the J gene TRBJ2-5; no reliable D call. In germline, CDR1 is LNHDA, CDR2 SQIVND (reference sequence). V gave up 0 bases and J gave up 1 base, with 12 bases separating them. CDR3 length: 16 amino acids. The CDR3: CASSIDGDGAQETQYF. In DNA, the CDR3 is TGTGCCAGTAGTATAGATGGAGACGGAGCCCAAGAGACCCAGTACTTC.

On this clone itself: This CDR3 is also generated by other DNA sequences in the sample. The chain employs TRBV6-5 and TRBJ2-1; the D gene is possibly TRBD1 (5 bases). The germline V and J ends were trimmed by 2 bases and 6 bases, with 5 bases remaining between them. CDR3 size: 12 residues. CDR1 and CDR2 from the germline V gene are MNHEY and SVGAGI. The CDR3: CASSYQGNEQFF. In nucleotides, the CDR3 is TGTGCCAGCAGTTACCAGGGCAATGAGCAGTTCTTC.

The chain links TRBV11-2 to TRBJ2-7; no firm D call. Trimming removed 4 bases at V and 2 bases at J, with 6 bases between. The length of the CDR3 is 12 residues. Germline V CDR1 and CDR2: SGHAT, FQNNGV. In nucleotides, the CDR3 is TGTGCCAGCAGCTCGGGCGCCTACGAGCAGTACTTC. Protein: CASSSGAYEQYF.

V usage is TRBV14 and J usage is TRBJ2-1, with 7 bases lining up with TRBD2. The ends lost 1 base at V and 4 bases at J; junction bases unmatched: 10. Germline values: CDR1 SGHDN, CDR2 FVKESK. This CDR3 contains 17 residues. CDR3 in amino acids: CASSQGRGRATYNEQFF. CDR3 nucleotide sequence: TGTGCCAGCAGCCAAGGTCGGGGGAGGGCCACTTACAATGAGCAGTTCTTC.

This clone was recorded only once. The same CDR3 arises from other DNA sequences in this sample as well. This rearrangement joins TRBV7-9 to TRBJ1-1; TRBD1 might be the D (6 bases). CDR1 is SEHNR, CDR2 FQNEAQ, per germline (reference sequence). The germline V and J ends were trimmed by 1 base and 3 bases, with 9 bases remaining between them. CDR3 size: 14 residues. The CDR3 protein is CASSLGGADTEAFF. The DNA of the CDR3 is TGTGCCAGCAGCTTAGGGGGGGCGGACACTGAAGCTTTCTTT.

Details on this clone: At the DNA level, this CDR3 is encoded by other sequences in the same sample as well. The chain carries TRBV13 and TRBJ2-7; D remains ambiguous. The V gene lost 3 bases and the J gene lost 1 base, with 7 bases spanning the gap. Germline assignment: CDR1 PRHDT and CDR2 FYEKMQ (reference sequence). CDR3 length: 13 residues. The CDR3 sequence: CASSLGNSYEQYF. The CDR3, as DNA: TGTGCCAGCAGCTTGGGCAATTCCTACGAGCAGTACTTC.

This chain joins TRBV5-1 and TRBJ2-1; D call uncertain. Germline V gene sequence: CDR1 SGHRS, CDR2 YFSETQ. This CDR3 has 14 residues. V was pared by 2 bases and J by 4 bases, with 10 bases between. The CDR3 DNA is TGCGCCAGCAGCTTCTCGATGAGATACAATGAGCAGTTCTTC. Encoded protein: CASSFSMRYNEQFF.